A selection of T cell receptor beta chains follows, all from one sample in a study of molecular identifiers for immune sequencing clone quantification. TCRdb processed the PCR reads anew with MiXCR; each CDR3 protein has one entry. The data contain fewer than 350,000 distinct CDR3 sequences, 24% of them singletons. The sequenced material came from naive CD8+ T cells from blood, with Jurkat cell RNA spiked in. The receptor source for this set is a human donor in good health. Some libraries in this study had Jurkat cell RNA spiked in. Both conserved end residues are part of each CDR3. D genes are given only for firm matches. The size of a clone is reported for some rows only, either as once, few or many, or as a class for expanded clones.

v_call: TRBV20-1; j_call: TRBJ1-2; d_call: -; clone_size: many; cdr3_aa: CSALPNYGYTF; cdr3_nt: TGCAGTGCCCTACCTAACTATGGCTACACCTTC
v_call: TRBV29-1; j_call: TRBJ1-1; d_call: TRBD1; clone_size: many; cdr3_aa: CSVVGTGGWTEAFF; cdr3_nt: TGCAGCGTTGTAGGGACAGGGGGATGGACTGAAGCTTTCTTT
v_call: TRBV9; j_call: TRBJ2-3; d_call: TRBD2; clone_size: few; cdr3_aa: CASSVGTSGRAADTQYF; cdr3_nt: TGTGCCAGCAGCGTAGGAACTAGCGGGAGGGCCGCAGATACGCAGTATTTT
v_call: TRBV12-3/TRBV12-4; j_call: TRBJ2-3; d_call: TRBD2; clone_size: many; cdr3_aa: CASSFSGGAGDTQYF; cdr3_nt: TGTGCCAGCAGTTTTAGCGGGGGGGCCGGAGATACGCAGTATTTT
v_call: TRBV6-4; j_call: TRBJ2-1; d_call: -; clone_size: many; cdr3_aa: CASRGLAGEQFF; cdr3_nt: TGTGCCAGCAGGGGACTGGCCGGTGAGCAGTTCTTC
v_call: TRBV11-2; j_call: TRBJ1-2; d_call: TRBD1; clone_size: -; cdr3_aa: CASSLMTGGYGYTF; cdr3_nt: TGTGCCAGCAGCTTAATGACAGGGGGCTATGGCTACACCTTC
v_call: TRBV20-1; j_call: TRBJ2-5; d_call: TRBD2; clone_size: many; cdr3_aa: CSASRLAEIQETQYF; cdr3_nt: TGCAGTGCTAGTAGACTAGCGGAAATCCAAGAGACCCAGTACTTC
v_call: TRBV7-2; j_call: TRBJ2-7; d_call: -; clone_size: -; cdr3_aa: CANSPRPGIPPSWEQYF; cdr3_nt: TGTGCCAACAGCCCCCGACCGGGAATCCCTCCCTCCTGGGAGCAGTACTTC
v_call: TRBV6-2/TRBV6-3; j_call: TRBJ1-1; d_call: -; clone_size: many; cdr3_aa: CASSYGTEAFF; cdr3_nt: TGTGCCAGCAGTTACGGCACTGAAGCTTTCTTT
v_call: TRBV27; j_call: TRBJ2-7; d_call: -; clone_size: once; cdr3_aa: CAISLGSGYEQYF; cdr3_nt: TGTGCCATCAGTCTGGGGTCGGGATACGAGCAGTACTTC
v_call: TRBV23-1; j_call: TRBJ1-6; d_call: TRBD1; clone_size: -; cdr3_aa: CASSQPDRGRDSYNSPPHF; cdr3_nt: TGCGCCAGCAGTCAACCCGACAGGGGTAGGGACTCCTATAATTCACCCCCCCACTTT
v_call: TRBV14; j_call: TRBJ1-6; d_call: -; clone_size: few; cdr3_aa: CASSQDWGDNSPLHF; cdr3_nt: TGTGCCAGCAGCCAAGATTGGGGGGACAATTCACCCCTCCACTTT
v_call: TRBV14; j_call: TRBJ1-1; d_call: -; clone_size: -; cdr3_aa: CASSLDWGTVAFF; cdr3_nt: TGTGCCAGCAGCCTTGATTGGGGCACTGTAGCTTTCTTT
v_call: TRBV6-5; j_call: TRBJ1-1; d_call: -; clone_size: -; cdr3_aa: CASRPQGSGVSEAFF; cdr3_nt: TGTGCCAGCAGACCACAGGGCTCCGGCGTGTCTGAAGCTTTCTTT
v_call: TRBV6-5; j_call: TRBJ2-5; d_call: -; clone_size: many; cdr3_aa: CASSYSETQYF; cdr3_nt: TGTGCCAGCAGCTACTCGGAGACCCAGTACTTC
v_call: TRBV29-1; j_call: TRBJ2-7; d_call: -; clone_size: many; cdr3_aa: CSVVSGTRYEQYF; cdr3_nt: TGCAGCGTTGTCTCCGGGACAAGATACGAGCAGTACTTC
v_call: TRBV6-5; j_call: TRBJ2-1; d_call: -; clone_size: -; cdr3_aa: CASSTNVGETYNEQFF; cdr3_nt: TGTGCCAGCAGCACTAACGTGGGGGAGACCTACAATGAGCAGTTCTTC
v_call: TRBV6-2/TRBV6-3; j_call: TRBJ2-2; d_call: TRBD2; clone_size: few; cdr3_aa: CATWTRNTGELFF; cdr3_nt: TGTGCCACTTGGACTAGGAACACCGGGGAGCTGTTTTTT
v_call: TRBV6-1; j_call: TRBJ2-3; d_call: TRBD2; clone_size: many; cdr3_aa: CASSEAAGESTDTQYF; cdr3_nt: TGTGCCAGCAGTGAAGCGGCGGGGGAGAGCACAGATACGCAGTATTTT
v_call: TRBV29-1; j_call: TRBJ1-2; d_call: -; clone_size: many; cdr3_aa: CSVGTPETNYGYTF; cdr3_nt: TGCAGCGTTGGGACACCAGAAACTAACTATGGCTACACCTTC
v_call: TRBV7-9; j_call: TRBJ1-1; d_call: -; clone_size: -; cdr3_aa: CASSPRTVLFEAFF; cdr3_nt: TGTGCCAGCAGCCCCCGGACAGTCTTGTTCGAAGCTTTCTTT
v_call: TRBV4-1; j_call: TRBJ2-5; d_call: TRBD2; clone_size: -; cdr3_aa: CASSQTSGGRYQETQYF; cdr3_nt: TGCGCCAGCAGCCAGACTAGCGGGGGCCGGTACCAAGAGACCCAGTACTTC
v_call: TRBV27; j_call: TRBJ1-2; d_call: -; clone_size: -; cdr3_aa: CASRGVTGFGYGYTF; cdr3_nt: TGTGCCAGCAGAGGGGTGACAGGCTTTGGCTATGGCTACACCTTC
v_call: TRBV7-9; j_call: TRBJ2-4; d_call: -; clone_size: many; cdr3_aa: CASSIRQNIQYF; cdr3_nt: TGTGCCAGCAGCATCAGACAGAACATTCAGTACTTC
v_call: TRBV27; j_call: TRBJ2-7; d_call: -; clone_size: once; cdr3_aa: CASSFLGREQNF; cdr3_nt: TGTGCCAGCAGTTTTCTTGGACGCGAGCAGAACTTC
v_call: TRBV7-2; j_call: TRBJ2-1; d_call: TRBD2; clone_size: -; cdr3_aa: CASSLAGALDEQFF; cdr3_nt: TGTGCCAGCAGCCTTGCGGGAGCCCTAGATGAGCAGTTCTTC
v_call: TRBV27; j_call: TRBJ1-1; d_call: -; clone_size: -; cdr3_aa: CASSKTSPNF; cdr3_nt: TGTGCCAGCAGTAAAACATCGCCAAACTTT
v_call: TRBV12-3/TRBV12-4; j_call: TRBJ1-1; d_call: -; clone_size: many; cdr3_aa: CASTSPLGTEAFF; cdr3_nt: TGTGCCAGCACCTCTCCCTTGGGCACTGAAGCTTTCTTT
v_call: TRBV11-2; j_call: TRBJ2-7; d_call: -; clone_size: once; cdr3_aa: CASSLAGLAREQYF; cdr3_nt: TGTGCCAGCAGCTTAGCCGGATTGGCCCGCGAGCAGTACTTC
v_call: TRBV6-2/TRBV6-3; j_call: TRBJ2-7; d_call: -; clone_size: -; cdr3_aa: CAIGPLGGSYEQYF; cdr3_nt: TGTGCCATCGGACCGCTCGGAGGCTCCTACGAGCAGTACTTC
v_call: TRBV7-6; j_call: TRBJ2-7; d_call: -; clone_size: few; cdr3_aa: CASSQNALAGYEQYF; cdr3_nt: TGTGCCAGCAGCCAAAACGCGCTAGCAGGCTACGAGCAGTACTTC
v_call: TRBV7-2; j_call: TRBJ2-7; d_call: -; clone_size: -; cdr3_aa: CASSFSALSSYEQYF; cdr3_nt: TGTGCCAGCAGCTTTAGCGCCCTGAGCTCCTACGAGCAGTACTTC
v_call: TRBV5-6; j_call: TRBJ1-6; d_call: TRBD1; clone_size: few; cdr3_aa: CASSRTGVSPLHF; cdr3_nt: TGTGCCAGCAGCAGGACAGGAGTATCACCCCTCCACTTT
v_call: TRBV6-6; j_call: TRBJ2-7; d_call: TRBD2; clone_size: once; cdr3_aa: CASSSRTRLTYEQYF; cdr3_nt: TGTGCCAGCAGTTCCCGGACTAGACTGACCTACGAGCAGTACTTC
v_call: TRBV5-6; j_call: TRBJ1-5; d_call: -; clone_size: many; cdr3_aa: CASSPGSGNQPQHF; cdr3_nt: TGTGCCAGCAGCCCCGGCTCCGGGAATCAGCCCCAGCATTTT
v_call: TRBV20-1; j_call: TRBJ2-3; d_call: TRBD2; clone_size: -; cdr3_aa: CSARMSGEQEFTDTQYF; cdr3_nt: TGCAGTGCTAGAATGAGCGGGGAGCAGGAGTTCACAGATACGCAGTATTTT
v_call: TRBV6-5; j_call: TRBJ2-5; d_call: -; clone_size: many; cdr3_aa: CASGHSQETQYF; cdr3_nt: TGTGCCAGCGGACACAGCCAAGAGACCCAGTACTTC
v_call: TRBV11-2; j_call: TRBJ2-5; d_call: -; clone_size: -; cdr3_aa: CASSSHRDPEYQETQYF; cdr3_nt: TGTGCCAGCAGCTCGCACCGGGACCCCGAGTACCAAGAGACCCAGTACTTC
v_call: TRBV11-2; j_call: TRBJ2-3; d_call: -; clone_size: many; cdr3_aa: CASSSLRDTQYF; cdr3_nt: TGTGCCAGCAGCTCCCTAAGGGATACGCAGTATTTT
v_call: TRBV29-1; j_call: TRBJ1-1; d_call: TRBD1; clone_size: many; cdr3_aa: CSVEGQGYTEAFF; cdr3_nt: TGCAGCGTTGAAGGACAGGGGTACACTGAAGCTTTCTTT
v_call: TRBV20-1; j_call: TRBJ1-4; d_call: TRBD1; clone_size: few; cdr3_aa: CSAKDRGSTNEKLFF; cdr3_nt: TGCAGTGCGAAGGACAGGGGGTCAACTAATGAAAAACTGTTTTTT
v_call: TRBV12-3/TRBV12-4; j_call: TRBJ1-2; d_call: TRBD1; clone_size: -; cdr3_aa: CASRDGTGYGYTF; cdr3_nt: TGTGCCAGCAGAGACGGGACAGGCTATGGCTACACCTTC
v_call: TRBV30; j_call: TRBJ2-1; d_call: TRBD2; clone_size: many; cdr3_aa: CAWSPPSGSNEQFF; cdr3_nt: TGTGCCTGGAGTCCCCCTAGCGGGAGCAATGAGCAGTTCTTC
v_call: TRBV29-1; j_call: TRBJ2-1; d_call: -; clone_size: -; cdr3_aa: CSVLDDLTYNEQFF; cdr3_nt: TGCAGCGTCCTCGACGACCTTACCTACAATGAGCAGTTCTTC
v_call: TRBV27; j_call: TRBJ2-7; d_call: TRBD1; clone_size: many; cdr3_aa: CASSFVGTGIYEQYF; cdr3_nt: TGTGCCAGCAGTTTCGTGGGGACAGGGATCTACGAGCAGTACTTC
v_call: TRBV24-1; j_call: TRBJ1-5; d_call: -; clone_size: -; cdr3_aa: CATSDLARGNSNQPQHF; cdr3_nt: TGTGCCACCAGTGATTTAGCTCGAGGGAATAGCAATCAGCCCCAGCATTTT
v_call: TRBV27; j_call: TRBJ1-5; d_call: -; clone_size: few; cdr3_aa: CASSHITYSNQPQHF; cdr3_nt: TGTGCCAGCAGTCACATTACCTATAGCAATCAGCCCCAGCATTTT
v_call: TRBV28; j_call: TRBJ2-1; d_call: -; clone_size: many; cdr3_aa: CASSLSGPSYNEQFF; cdr3_nt: TGTGCCAGCAGTTTATCGGGCCCCTCCTACAATGAGCAGTTCTTC